This is a list of T cell receptor beta chains from one sample in a study of T cells in Graves' hyperthyroidism and ophthalmopathy. TCRdb itself ran the multiplex PCR reads through MiXCR, one entry per CDR3 protein. The sample contains about 270,000 distinct CDR3 sequences, over 20% of which appear only once. The specimen was blood. These receptors originate from a woman in her forties with Graves' ophthalmopathy. Both conserved end residues are part of each CDR3. The D gene is left open where the match is weak. Clone size, where shown, is once, few, many, or a class for clones that have expanded.

abundance: .
j_gene: TRBJ2-1
d_gene: .
v_gene: TRBV30
CDR3nt: TGTGCCTGGAGTGTGAGGGGGAAGGACTACAATGAGCAGTTCTTC
CDR3aa: CAWSVRGKDYNEQFF

abundance: few
j_gene: TRBJ1-2
d_gene: .
v_gene: TRBV27
CDR3nt: TGTGCCAGCAGTTTTTCGGTACATTACAACTATGGCTACATCTTC
CDR3aa: CASSFSVHYNYGYIF

abundance: many
j_gene: TRBJ1-5
d_gene: .
v_gene: TRBV2
CDR3nt: TGTGCCAGCAGCGAGGAAGGGAATCAGCCCCAGCATTTT
CDR3aa: CASSEEGNQPQHF

abundance: many
j_gene: TRBJ1-1
d_gene: TRBD1
v_gene: TRBV6-1
CDR3nt: TGTGCCAGCAGCTTCACAGACAGGGGGCCTGAAGCTTTCTTT
CDR3aa: CASSFTDRGPEAFF

abundance: many
j_gene: TRBJ1-5
d_gene: .
v_gene: TRBV10-3
CDR3nt: TGTGCCATCAGTGAGTCCGAGGTTCAGCCCCAGCATTTT
CDR3aa: CAISESEVQPQHF

abundance: many
j_gene: TRBJ2-7
d_gene: TRBD1
v_gene: TRBV2
CDR3nt: TGTGCCAGCAGTGGACAGGGTCTAGAGGGCCACTACGAGCAGTACTTC
CDR3aa: CASSGQGLEGHYEQYF

abundance: many
j_gene: TRBJ1-1
d_gene: .
v_gene: TRBV7-8
CDR3nt: TGTGCCAGCAGCGACTGGACAGAAGCTTTCTTT
CDR3aa: CASSDWTEAFF

abundance: many
j_gene: TRBJ1-1
d_gene: .
v_gene: TRBV5-8
CDR3nt: TGTGCCAGCAGCCCGACAGGAGCTGAAGCTTTCTTT
CDR3aa: CASSPTGAEAFF

abundance: many
j_gene: TRBJ2-7
d_gene: TRBD2
v_gene: TRBV4-2
CDR3nt: TGTGCCAGCAGCCAAACCGGGACTAGCGAAACCTACGAGCAGTACTTC
CDR3aa: CASSQTGTSETYEQYF

abundance: many
j_gene: TRBJ2-5
d_gene: TRBD2
v_gene: TRBV11-2
CDR3nt: TGTGCCAGCAGCTTGTTTAGCGGGGTCCAAGAGACCCAGTACTTC
CDR3aa: CASSLFSGVQETQYF

abundance: many
j_gene: TRBJ2-5
d_gene: .
v_gene: TRBV7-2
CDR3nt: TGTGCCAGCATCCCCGGGGTCGTCTCACTTAGAGGGGAGACCCAGTACTTC
CDR3aa: CASIPGVVSLRGETQYF

abundance: many
j_gene: TRBJ1-1
d_gene: .
v_gene: TRBV11-2
CDR3nt: TGTGCCAGCAGCTGGGAGGGCATGAACACTGAAGCTTTCTTT
CDR3aa: CASSWEGMNTEAFF

abundance: many
j_gene: TRBJ2-2
d_gene: .
v_gene: TRBV29-1
CDR3nt: TGCAGCGTTGAAGCGGTGACCGGGGAGCTGTTTTTT
CDR3aa: CSVEAVTGELFF

abundance: many
j_gene: TRBJ1-2
d_gene: TRBD1
v_gene: TRBV30
CDR3nt: TGTGCCTGGAGTGACACCGGGACAGGGAATGGCTACACCTTC
CDR3aa: CAWSDTGTGNGYTF

abundance: .
j_gene: TRBJ1-1
d_gene: TRBD1
v_gene: TRBV7-3
CDR3nt: TGTGCCAGCAGTTATTCGACAGGGGTTGAAGCTTTCTTT
CDR3aa: CASSYSTGVEAFF

abundance: .
j_gene: TRBJ1-2
d_gene: .
v_gene: TRBV7-2
CDR3nt: TGTGCCAGCAGCCCCCGGGTCCCTAACTATGGCTACACCTTC
CDR3aa: CASSPRVPNYGYTF

abundance: many
j_gene: TRBJ2-6
d_gene: .
v_gene: TRBV11-1
CDR3nt: TGTGCCAGCAGCCCGCGGGAAGGGTTCTACTCTGGGGCCAACGTCCTGACTTTC
CDR3aa: CASSPREGFYSGANVLTF

abundance: once
j_gene: TRBJ1-6
d_gene: TRBD1
v_gene: TRBV12-3/TRBV12-4
CDR3nt: TGTGCCAGCAGCGCCACAGGGGGCTCGGATAATTCACCCCTCCACTTT
CDR3aa: CASSATGGSDNSPLHF

abundance: many
j_gene: TRBJ1-1
d_gene: .
v_gene: TRBV3-1
CDR3nt: TGTGCCAGCAGCCAAGCAGAGATGAACACTGAAGCTTTCTTT
CDR3aa: CASSQAEMNTEAFF

abundance: many
j_gene: TRBJ1-2
d_gene: .
v_gene: TRBV6-5
CDR3nt: TGTGCCAGCAATCCAGGTCGGGGCGTCTATGGCTACACCTTC
CDR3aa: CASNPGRGVYGYTF

abundance: many
j_gene: TRBJ1-1
d_gene: .
v_gene: TRBV20-1
CDR3nt: TGCAGTGCTAGAGTGGTGGCTGAAGCTTTCTTT
CDR3aa: CSARVVAEAFF

abundance: many
j_gene: TRBJ1-5
d_gene: .
v_gene: TRBV20-1
CDR3nt: TGCAGTGCTGCTCAGGGTAGCAATCAGCCCCAGCATTTT
CDR3aa: CSAAQGSNQPQHF

abundance: many
j_gene: TRBJ1-6
d_gene: .
v_gene: TRBV28
CDR3nt: TGTGCCAGCAGAAACCACGGGGCAAGGGATTCACCCCTCCACTTT
CDR3aa: CASRNHGARDSPLHF

abundance: many
j_gene: TRBJ1-1
d_gene: TRBD1
v_gene: TRBV27
CDR3nt: TGTGCCAGCAGTTTCCTGCATGCAGGGGGTGAAGCTTTCTTT
CDR3aa: CASSFLHAGGEAFF

abundance: many
j_gene: TRBJ1-6
d_gene: .
v_gene: TRBV30
CDR3nt: TGTGCCTGGAGTGGACAGTTGAATTCACCCCTCCACTTT
CDR3aa: CAWSGQLNSPLHF

abundance: once
j_gene: TRBJ2-5
d_gene: .
v_gene: TRBV12-3/TRBV12-4
CDR3nt: TGTGCCAGCAGCCTATCCGGAGGGCGCCAAGAGACCCAGTACTTC
CDR3aa: CASSLSGGRQETQYF

abundance: .
j_gene: TRBJ2-4
d_gene: .
v_gene: TRBV15
CDR3nt: TGTGCCACCAGCAGAGATCGGACAGCAAACATTCAGTACTTC
CDR3aa: CATSRDRTANIQYF

abundance: many
j_gene: TRBJ2-7
d_gene: .
v_gene: TRBV2
CDR3nt: TGTGCCAGCAGTCAGGGCTTCGCCTACGAGCAGTACTTC
CDR3aa: CASSQGFAYEQYF

abundance: .
j_gene: TRBJ2-7
d_gene: TRBD1
v_gene: TRBV7-7
CDR3nt: TGTGCTAGCAGCTTGGGACCGGGACAGACCTACGAGCAGTACTTC
CDR3aa: CASSLGPGQTYEQYF

abundance: many
j_gene: TRBJ2-2
d_gene: .
v_gene: TRBV7-3
CDR3nt: TGTGCCAGCAGACTTACAGCGAACACCGGGGAGCTGTTTTTT
CDR3aa: CASRLTANTGELFF

abundance: many
j_gene: TRBJ2-5
d_gene: TRBD1
v_gene: TRBV29-1
CDR3nt: TGCAGCGGGGACAGGGCGGAGACCCAGTACTTC
CDR3aa: CSGDRAETQYF

abundance: .
j_gene: TRBJ1-1
d_gene: TRBD1
v_gene: TRBV27
CDR3nt: TGTGCCAGCAAAATCGGGACAGGATTGAACACTGAAGCTTTCTTT
CDR3aa: CASKIGTGLNTEAFF

abundance: .
j_gene: TRBJ2-7
d_gene: TRBD2
v_gene: TRBV20-1
CDR3nt: TGCAGTGCTGGGACTAGCGGGAGAGGGCGGGAGCAGTACTTC
CDR3aa: CSAGTSGRGREQYF

abundance: many
j_gene: TRBJ2-7
d_gene: .
v_gene: TRBV5-1
CDR3nt: TGCGCCAGCAGCTTGGGAGGGATCGAGCAGTACTTC
CDR3aa: CASSLGGIEQYF

abundance: .
j_gene: TRBJ2-7
d_gene: TRBD2
v_gene: TRBV27
CDR3nt: TGTGCCAGCAGTTTCGCTAGCGGGGCCTACGAGCAGTACTTC
CDR3aa: CASSFASGAYEQYF

abundance: .
j_gene: TRBJ1-2
d_gene: .
v_gene: TRBV28
CDR3nt: TGTGCCAGCAGTCCAATTACAGCGGAGAGGAACTATGGCTACAACTTC
CDR3aa: CASSPITAERNYGYNF

abundance: .
j_gene: TRBJ1-5
d_gene: .
v_gene: TRBV6-2/TRBV6-3
CDR3nt: TGTGCCAGCTCCGGGCCACAGCCCCAGCATTTT
CDR3aa: CASSGPQPQHF

abundance: .
j_gene: TRBJ1-2
d_gene: .
v_gene: TRBV12-3/TRBV12-4
CDR3nt: TGTGCCAGCAGTTCGGAAGTCGGGGGTGGCTACACCTTC
CDR3aa: CASSSEVGGGYTF

abundance: many
j_gene: TRBJ1-2
d_gene: TRBD1
v_gene: TRBV19
CDR3nt: TGTGCCAGTAGTGGGACAGGGAATAGTGGCTACACCTTC
CDR3aa: CASSGTGNSGYTF

abundance: many
j_gene: TRBJ2-6
d_gene: .
v_gene: TRBV28
CDR3nt: TGTGCCAGCAGTGACCCCTTGGGGGCCAACGTCCTGACTTTC
CDR3aa: CASSDPLGANVLTF

abundance: many
j_gene: TRBJ2-5
d_gene: TRBD2
v_gene: TRBV6-5
CDR3nt: TGTGCCAGCAGTTACCGAGCGGGAGAGCCGGGAGAGACCCAGTACTTC
CDR3aa: CASSYRAGEPGETQYF

abundance: many
j_gene: TRBJ2-5
d_gene: .
v_gene: TRBV28
CDR3nt: TGTGCCAGCAGTTTAGGCAGGGAAAAGACCCAGTACTTC
CDR3aa: CASSLGREKTQYF

abundance: many
j_gene: TRBJ2-5
d_gene: .
v_gene: TRBV6-2/TRBV6-3
CDR3nt: TGTGCCAGCAGTTACTCGTCAGGTTTCCAAGAGACCCAGTACTTC
CDR3aa: CASSYSSGFQETQYF

abundance: many
j_gene: TRBJ2-2
d_gene: .
v_gene: TRBV6-4
CDR3nt: TGTGCCAGCAGTGTCCGGAGGGGCACTGGGGAGCTGTTTTTT
CDR3aa: CASSVRRGTGELFF

abundance: .
j_gene: TRBJ2-7
d_gene: .
v_gene: TRBV28
CDR3nt: TGTGCCAGCAGTGTAGATTGGGGCTACGAGCAGTACTTC
CDR3aa: CASSVDWGYEQYF

abundance: many
j_gene: TRBJ2-7
d_gene: .
v_gene: TRBV15
CDR3nt: TGTGCCACCAGCAGCAAGGATTTTAGCGAGCAGTACTTC
CDR3aa: CATSSKDFSEQYF